Here is one TCR beta chain with its context. Its ends do not fully match the called genes, so a read error is possible. One entry per CDR3 protein, called by TCRdb with MiXCR from the PCR reads. Of 9,500 to 12,000 distinct CDR3 sequences in the sample, approximately 46% are singletons; the top ten hold 30% to 35%. The sample belongs to a study of CD4 and CD8 cells across lung adenocarcinoma regions. The CDR3 covers 16 residues. The TCR was taken from a male donor with lung adenocarcinoma. The CD4 and CD8 labels of this study may be unreliable. The chain joins TRBV12-3 or TRBV12-4 to TRBJ2-1, with 8 nucleotides matching TRBD2. Sequenced: CD8+ T cells from the margin of a lung tumor. This chain's CDR3 is CASSNPGLGRSGELFF. The CDR3 DNA follows: TGTGCCAGCAGTAACCCGGGACTAGGGCGATCCGGGGAGCTGTTTTTC.